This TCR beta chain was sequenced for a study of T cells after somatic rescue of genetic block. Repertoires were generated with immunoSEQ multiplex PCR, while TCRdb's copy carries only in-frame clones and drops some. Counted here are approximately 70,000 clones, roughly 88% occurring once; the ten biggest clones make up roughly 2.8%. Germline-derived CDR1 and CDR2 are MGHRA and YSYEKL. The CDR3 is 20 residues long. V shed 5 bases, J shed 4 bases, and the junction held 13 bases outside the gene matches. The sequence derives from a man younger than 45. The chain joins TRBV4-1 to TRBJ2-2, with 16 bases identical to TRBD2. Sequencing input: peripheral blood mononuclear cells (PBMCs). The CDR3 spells CASSAIPGLAGGRPTGELFF. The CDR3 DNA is TGCGCCAGCAGCGCCATCCCGGGACTAGCGGGGGGGCGGCCCACCGGGGAGCTGTTTTTT.